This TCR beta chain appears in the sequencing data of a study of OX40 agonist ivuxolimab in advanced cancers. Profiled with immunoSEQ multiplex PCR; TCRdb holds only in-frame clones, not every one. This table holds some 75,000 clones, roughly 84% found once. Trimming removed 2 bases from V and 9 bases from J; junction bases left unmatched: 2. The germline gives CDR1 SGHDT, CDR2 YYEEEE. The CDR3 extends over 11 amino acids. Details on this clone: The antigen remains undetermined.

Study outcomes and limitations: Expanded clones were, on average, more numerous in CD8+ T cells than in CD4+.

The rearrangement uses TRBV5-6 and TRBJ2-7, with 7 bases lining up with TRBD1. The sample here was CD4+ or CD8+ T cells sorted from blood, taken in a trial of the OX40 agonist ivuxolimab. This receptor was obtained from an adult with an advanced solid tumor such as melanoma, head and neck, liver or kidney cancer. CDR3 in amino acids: CASSFRDRQYF. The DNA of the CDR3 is TGTGCCAGCAGCTTTAGGGACAGGCAGTACTTC.